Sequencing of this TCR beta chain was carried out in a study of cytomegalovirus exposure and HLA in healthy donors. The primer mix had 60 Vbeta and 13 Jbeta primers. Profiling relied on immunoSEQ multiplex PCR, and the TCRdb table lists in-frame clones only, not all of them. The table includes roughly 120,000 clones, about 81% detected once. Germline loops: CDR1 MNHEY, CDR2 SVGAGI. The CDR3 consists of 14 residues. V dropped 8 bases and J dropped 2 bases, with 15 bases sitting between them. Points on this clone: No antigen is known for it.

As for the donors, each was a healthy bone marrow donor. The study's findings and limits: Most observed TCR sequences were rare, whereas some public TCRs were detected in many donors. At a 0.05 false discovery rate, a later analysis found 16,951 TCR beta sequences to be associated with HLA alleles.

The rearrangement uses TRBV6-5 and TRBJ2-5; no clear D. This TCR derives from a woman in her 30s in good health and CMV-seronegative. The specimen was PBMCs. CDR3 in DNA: TGTGCCAGCGGGCCAGACGGTGGGCAAGAGACCCAGTACTTC. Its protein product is CASGPDGGQETQYF.